These 8 T cell receptor beta chains share one sample of origin, sequenced in a study of yellow fever vaccine responses in identical twins. Each CDR3 protein gets one entry after TCRdb re-called the RT-PCR reads with MiXCR. The sample has 20,000 to 25,000 distinct CDR3 sequences; under 80% are singletons. The sample in question was T cells from blood (PBMCs), unsorted or a sorted subset (not recorded which), obtained before or after yellow fever vaccination (not recorded which). The receptors here all came from a woman aged 18 to 35 who received the yellow fever vaccine.

CDR3 amino acids: CSVDWGYLNTEAFF. DNA of the CDR3: TGCAGCGTTGACTGGGGTTACCTGAACACTGAAGCTTTCTTT. V is TRBV29-1 and J is TRBJ1-1; D unclear. The V and J ends lost 3 bases and 0 bases respectively, with 11 bases between them. Germline CDR1 reads SQVTM; CDR2 reads ANQGSEA. The CDR3 is 14 residues long.

J is TRBJ2-7 and V is TRBV11-3; no reliable D call. Germline V lookup: CDR1 SGHNT, CDR2 YENEEA. The V and J ends lost 4 bases and 3 bases respectively, with 10 bases between them. This CDR3 spans 13 amino acids. The CDR3 is CASSSVHIYEQYF. CDR3 nucleotide sequence: TGTGCCAGCAGCTCCGTCCATATCTACGAGCAGTACTTC.

CDR3 sequence: CASSSGQPIPSYNEQFF. For the CDR3, the DNA is TGTGCCAGCAGCTCGGGACAGCCGATTCCTTCCTACAATGAGCAGTTCTTC. This chain joins TRBV11-3 and TRBJ2-1, with 7 positions matching TRBD1. CDR3 length equals 17 residues. Germline V CDR1 and CDR2: SGHNT, YENEEA. V trimming: 4 bases; J trimming: 1 base; junction bases outside the gene matches: 10.

The DNA of the CDR3 is TGCAGCGTGAGGGACGGCACTAGCACAGATACGCAGTATTTT. As protein: CSVRDGTSTDTQYF. The chain combines TRBV29-1 with TRBJ2-3; TRBD1 or TRBD2 may be the D gene (5 bases each). Trimming shortened V by 6 bases and J by 0 bases, and 13 bases separated the two germline ends. Germline V gives CDR1 SQVTM, CDR2 ANQGSEA. The CDR3 has 14 residues.

The chain joins TRBV5-4 to TRBJ2-7, with 9 bases matching TRBD1. The CDR3 covers 15 residues. Per germline, CDR1 SGHNT and CDR2 YYREEE (reference sequence). J lost 6 bases, V lost 0 bases, and 7 bases had no gene match. CDR3 nucleotide sequence: TGTGCCAGCAGCTTGGTGAGGGACAGGGAAGGCGAGCAGTACTTC. Translation: CASSLVRDREGEQYF.

The V gene is TRBV6-1, the J gene TRBJ2-7, with D tentatively TRBD1 (6 bases). The V end was cut by 2 bases, the J end by 5 bases, with 13 bases between. This CDR3 contains 14 residues. Germline V lookup: CDR1 MNHNS, CDR2 SASEGT. CDR3 protein: CASSETAGDHEQYV. In DNA, the CDR3 is TGTGCCAGCAGTGAAACGGCAGGGGACCACGAGCAGTACGTC.

This chain links TRBV10-3 with TRBJ1-1; possibly TRBD1 for D (5 bases). The V end was cut by 2 bases, the J end by 11 bases, with 9 bases between. The germline V gene encodes CDR1 ENHRY and CDR2 SYGVKD. This CDR3 contains 11 residues. CDR3: CAISEGALAFF. The DNA for the CDR3 is TGTGCCATCAGTGAGGGGGCACTGGCTTTCTTT.

The chain recombines TRBV14 with TRBJ2-7, with 8 bases aligning to TRBD2. Germline lookup yields CDR1 SGHDN and CDR2 FVKESK. The trim removed 4 bases at V and 4 bases at J, leaving 12 bases unmatched. This CDR3 spans 16 amino acids. The CDR3 DNA is TGTGCCAGCAGCCCTCGGAGGCTAGCGGGTGCTTACGAGCAGTACTTC. Translation: CASSPRRLAGAYEQYF. The whole variable domain, remainder taken from reference TRBV14 and TRBJ2-7, is EAGVTQFPSHSVIEKGQTVTLRCDPISGHDNLYWYRRVMGKEIKFLLHFVKESKQDESGMPNNRFLAERTGGTYSTLKVQPAELEDSGVYFCASSPRRLAGAYEQYFGPGTRLTVT.